This passage covers 28 T cell receptor beta chains from one sample sequenced in a study of T cell changes during pregnancy in multiple sclerosis. Using immunoSEQ multiplex PCR, the repertoire was profiled, and TCRdb retains in-frame clones only, with some absent. This table holds roughly 73,000 clones, around nine tenths found once. Sequenced material: peripheral blood, taken in the second trimester of pregnancy. These receptors were collected from a female donor in good health, enrolled as a control in a pregnancy study.

This chain connects TRBV7-9 to TRBJ1-1; D uncertain. V dropped 4 bases and J dropped 4 bases, with 10 bases sitting between them. The CDR3 sequence is 13 residues long. Germline CDR1 reads SEHNR; CDR2 reads FQNEAQ (reference sequence). The CDR3 here is CASSSLGRTEAFF. The DNA of the CDR3 is TGTGCCAGCAGCTCCTTGGGCCGCACTGAAGCTTTCTTT.

Only one count was recorded for this clone. The rearrangement uses TRBV7-9 and TRBJ2-5, with 7 positions matching TRBD2. Germline assignment: CDR1 SEHNR and CDR2 FQNEAQ (reference sequence). The CDR3 is made up of 16 amino acids. The J segment lost 2 bases and the V segment lost 2 bases, leaving 8 bases of the junction unmatched. The CDR3 DNA follows: TGTGCCAGCAGCTTATCGGGGGGAGCAGTTCAAGAGACCCAGTACTTC. Translation gives CASSLSGGAVQETQYF.

The V and J genes are TRBV4-1 and TRBJ2-1, with 7 bases that match TRBD1. With 5 bases clipped from V and 7 bases from J, the junction kept 8 bases outside the gene matches. In germline, CDR1 is MGHRA, CDR2 YSYEKL. The CDR3 is 14 amino acids. Written as DNA, the CDR3 is TGCGCCAGCAGCATACGGGGACAGCCAAATGAGCAGTTCTTC. Translated: CASSIRGQPNEQFF.

The CDR3 is CASSRETGLLSDTQYF. The CDR3 nucleotides are TGTGCCAGCAGCCGAGAGACAGGACTCCTTTCAGATACGCAGTATTTT. The chain uses TRBV7-6 and TRBJ2-3; D is possibly TRBD1 (6 bases). The CDR3 loop spans 16 amino acids. Trimming cost V 5 bases and J 4 bases, with 19 bases left between them. The germline V gene has CDR1 SGHVS and CDR2 FNYEAQ.

This chain connects TRBV4-3 to TRBJ2-7; the D gene is possibly TRBD1 (6 bases). The V end was cut by 0 bases, the J end by 2 bases, with 17 bases between. CDR3 size: 17 residues. Germline values: CDR1 LGHNA, CDR2 YSLEER. DNA of the CDR3: TGCGCCAGCAGCCAAGATTTTTCCTCGACAGGTGCCTACGAGCAGTACTTC. This translates into CASSQDFSSTGAYEQYF.

This clone was seen once. This chain joins TRBV5-1 and TRBJ2-5; the match to TRBD1 covers 9 bases. The CDR3 has 13 amino acids. From germline, CDR1 is SGHRS and CDR2 YFSETQ. Trimming at V came to 4 bases and at J to 4 bases, leaving 2 bases not matched to a gene. In nucleotides, the CDR3 is TGCGCCAGCAGCACAGGGGGCTCAGAGACCCAGTACTTC. This codes for CASSTGGSETQYF.

The DNA of the CDR3 is TGCACCAGCAGTAGGACAGGGAATGAAAAACTGTTTTTT. This encodes CTSSRTGNEKLFF. The V and J genes are TRBV1 and TRBJ1-4; no check of the table's D call, TRBD1, against the DNA was made. TRBV1 is designated a pseudogene. The CDR3 spans 13 residues.

The V and J genes are TRBV2 and TRBJ2-5, with 16 bases matching TRBD2. V trimming: 4 bases; J trimming: 7 bases; junction bases outside the gene matches: 12. This CDR3 contains 18 residues. Germline V gene sequence: CDR1 SNHLY, CDR2 FYNNEI. The CDR3 reads CASSVSGTSGGERGTQYF. The CDR3 region has the DNA TGTGCCAGCAGTGTATCCGGGACTAGCGGGGGGGAGAGAGGGACCCAGTACTTC.

The chain links TRBV19 to TRBJ1-5; TRBD1 matches 7 bases. Trimming took 4 bases from V and 4 from J; bases not matched to a gene: 7. CDR1 LNHDA and CDR2 SQIVND come from the germline V gene (reference sequence). This CDR3 comprises 15 residues. The CDR3 DNA follows: TGTGCCAGTAGTACAGACAGGGCGCCAAATCAGCCCCAGCATTTT. This gives the protein CASSTDRAPNQPQHF.

The chain joins TRBV7-9 to TRBJ1-4; maybe TRBD1 (5 bases). CDR3 length equals 15 residues. The germline V gene encodes CDR1 SEHNR and CDR2 FQNEAQ (reference sequence). V was trimmed by 4 bases and J by 7 bases, leaving 16 bases between them. CDR3 in DNA: TGTGCCAGCAGCTCCGCATCGGGGGGAAGTGAAAAACTGTTTTTT. It translates to CASSSASGGSEKLFF.

The genes are TRBV7-6 and TRBJ1-6; D possibly corresponds to TRBD1 (6 bases). The V gene lost 1 base and the J gene lost 8 bases, with 9 bases spanning the gap. Per germline, CDR1 SGHVS and CDR2 FNYEAQ. This CDR3 has 14 amino acids. The CDR3 region has the DNA TGTGCCAGCAGCTTAGTGGGGGCAGATTCACCCCTCCACTTT. Translating gives CASSLVGADSPLHF.

This chain joins TRBV7-9 and TRBJ2-3; 7 positions match TRBD2. Losses at the gene ends were 1 base for V and 0 bases for J; bases not matched to a gene: 4. In germline, CDR1 is SEHNR, CDR2 FQNEAQ (reference sequence). This CDR3 has 16 amino acids. The CDR3, as DNA: TGTGCCAGCAGCTTAGGACTAGCATCTAGCACAGATACGCAGTATTTT. Its protein product is CASSLGLASSTDTQYF.

V gene TRBV5-4 combines with J gene TRBJ2-7; D remains ambiguous. V lost 2 bases to trimming and J lost 6 bases, with 6 bases between them. Germline V gene sequence: CDR1 SGHNT, CDR2 YYREEE (reference sequence). The CDR3 has 11 residues. This chain's CDR3 is CASSLFGEQYF. CDR3 DNA sequence: TGTGCCAGCAGCTTATTCGGCGAGCAGTACTTC.

V usage is TRBV7-9 and J usage is TRBJ2-7, with 12 bases aligning to TRBD2. The V segment lost 4 bases and the J segment 6 bases; nucleotides outside the gene matches: 4. Germline V gives CDR1 SEHNR, CDR2 FQNEAQ (reference sequence). The CDR3 sequence is 14 residues long. The CDR3 is CASSSTSGGVEQYF. As DNA, the CDR3 is TGTGCCAGCAGCTCGACTAGCGGGGGTGTCGAGCAGTACTTC.

This chain connects TRBV19 to TRBJ1-1; D gene ambiguous. This CDR3 region has 11 residues. V lost 3 bases and J lost 9, with 8 bases in between. Germline-derived CDR1 and CDR2 are LNHDA and SQIVND (reference sequence). The CDR3 protein is CASSIWRKAFF. The CDR3 region has the DNA TGTGCCAGTAGTATTTGGCGGAAAGCTTTCTTT.

Only one count was recorded for this clone. The V call is TRBV6-5, the J call TRBJ2-7; possible D gene TRBD1, 5 bases. Germline V gives CDR1 MNHEY, CDR2 SVGAGI. The CDR3 length is 14 residues. V was pared by 4 bases and J by 1 base, with 11 bases between. The CDR3 nucleotides are TGTGCCAGCAGTTCAGGGCGGTCGTCCTACGAGCAGTACTTC. The encoded protein is CASSSGRSSYEQYF.

V gene TRBV7-8 combines with J gene TRBJ2-7, with TRBD1 identical over 10 bases. Germline CDR1 SGHVS, CDR2 FQNEAQ. The CDR3 contains 16 residues. With V trimmed by 3 bases and J by 1 base, 6 bases remained unmatched. The CDR3 here is CASSFPRDRGSYEQYF. CDR3 bases: TGTGCCAGCAGCTTTCCCCGGGACAGGGGATCCTACGAGCAGTACTTC.

The chain couples TRBV7-3 to TRBJ2-3; D is possibly TRBD2 (6 bases). This CDR3 has 14 amino acids. Germline V gene sequence: CDR1 SGHTA, CDR2 FQGTGA. Trimming left V 5 bases short and J 1 base short, with 10 bases between. The CDR3 sequence is CASSPGTGTDTQYF. The CDR3 nucleotides are TGTGCCAGCAGCCCAGGGACTGGCACAGATACGCAGTATTTT.

This chain joins TRBV6-5 and TRBJ1-1; D possibly corresponds to TRBD1 (6 bases). From germline, CDR1 is MNHEY and CDR2 SVGAGI. Trimming took off 5 bases at V and 5 bases at J, with 18 bases between the two ends. CDR3 length: 15 amino acids. CDR3 protein: CASSPPGGGRTEAFF. In DNA form, the CDR3 reads TGTGCCAGCAGTCCCCCCGGGGGCGGGAGGACTGAAGCTTTCTTT.

J is TRBJ2-1 and V is TRBV18, with D possibly TRBD1 on 5 matching bases. The length of the CDR3 is 13 residues. Trimming cost V 3 bases and J 8 bases, with 11 bases left between them. Germline values: CDR1 KGHSH, CDR2 LQKENI. The CDR3 sequence is CASSPGLRDEQFF. The CDR3 region has the DNA TGTGCCAGCTCACCGGGCCTCAGGGATGAGCAGTTCTTC.

The rearrangement joins TRBV6-1 to TRBJ1-2; 7 bases match TRBD1. CDR1 and CDR2 (germline): MNHNS, SASEGT. Unmatched junction bases numbered 6, after V lost 4 bases and J lost 4 bases. The CDR3 extends over 14 amino acids. The CDR3 region has the DNA TGTGCCAGCAGTGTACTACAGGGGTCCTATGGCTACACCTTC. Translated: CASSVLQGSYGYTF.

This clone was observed a single time. This chain joins TRBV27 and TRBJ2-2; 9 bases are shared with TRBD1. V lost 4 bases to trimming and J lost 11 bases; unmatched junction nucleotides: 8. In germline, CDR1 is MNHEY, CDR2 SMNVEV (reference sequence). There are 14 residues in the CDR3. CDR3 bases: TGTGCCAGCAGTTCCCGACAGGGGGTGAGCGAGCTGTTTTTT. Its protein is CASSSRQGVSELFF.

V and J are TRBV19 and TRBJ2-2; 7 bases agree with TRBD2. From germline, CDR1 is LNHDA and CDR2 SQIVND (reference sequence). The trim removed 3 bases at V and 6 bases at J, leaving 10 bases unmatched. The CDR3 is made up of 16 amino acids. DNA for the CDR3: TGTGCCAGTAGTATCGGGGAGGGGAGCGCAGCCGGGGAGCTGTTTTTT. This encodes CASSIGEGSAAGELFF. The full variable domain, its missing parts supplied by reference TRBV19 and TRBJ2-2, is DGGITQSPKYLFRKEGQNVTLSCEQNLNHDAMYWYRQDPGQGLRLIYYSQIVNDFQKGDIAEGYSVSREKKESFPLTVTSAQKNPTAFYLCASSIGEGSAAGELFFGEGSRLTVL.

The chain links TRBV27 to TRBJ2-4; no definite D call. The CDR3 runs to 15 residues. Germline CDR1 MNHEY, CDR2 SMNVEV (reference sequence). V was pared by 2 bases and J by 6 bases, with 14 bases between. CDR3 sequence (DNA): TGTGCCAGCAGTTTACTAGGCTCGTCCGGAAACATTCAGTACTTC. Protein: CASSLLGSSGNIQYF.

The chain uses TRBV5-4 and TRBJ1-4, with D uncertain. V lost 3 bases and J lost 7, with 13 bases in between. This CDR3 contains 14 residues. CDR1 and CDR2 from the germline V gene are SGHNT and YYREEE (reference sequence). CDR3: CASSYNRQPEKLFF. CDR3 DNA: TGTGCCAGCAGCTATAACCGACAACCTGAAAAACTGTTTTTT.

V is TRBV7-2 and J is TRBJ1-3; D is unclear. With 1 base removed from V and 5 bases from J, the gap between germline ends came to 12 bases. The CDR3 length is 15 residues. Germline V gene sequence: CDR1 SGHTA, CDR2 FQGNSA. The CDR3 loop reads CASSLGLMTRNTIYF. The CDR3 DNA follows: TGTGCCAGCAGCTTAGGACTGATGACCCGAAACACCATATATTTT.

The chain's CDR3 is CATSLGALTDTQYF. CDR3 nucleotides: TGTGCCACCAGCCTGGGGGCGCTTACAGATACGCAGTATTTT. The J gene is TRBJ2-3, the V gene TRBV15; weak D call: TRBD1 (6 bases). The V gene lost 5 bases and the J gene lost 3 bases, with 12 bases spanning the gap. The CDR3 consists of 14 residues. Germline V gene data show CDR1 as LNHNV and CDR2 as YYDKDF (reference sequence).

The J gene is TRBJ1-2, the V gene TRBV7-8, with TRBD1 matching over 7 bases. This CDR3 comprises 15 residues. V dropped 4 bases and J dropped 5; count of bases not matched to a gene: 10. CDR1 is SGHVS, CDR2 FQNEAQ, per germline. The DNA of the CDR3 is TGTGCCAGCAGCTCCCGGGACAGTGGACCGTATGGCTACACCTTC. Translating it yields CASSSRDSGPYGYTF.